Shown below are 31 T cell receptor beta chains from a single sample sequenced in a study of a mutant IDH1 vaccine in newly diagnosed glioma. Their recognized antigens are unknown. Clones were sequenced by immunoSEQ multiplex PCR, and TCRdb holds only the in-frame ones, with some missing. The table has around 40,000 clones, roughly nine tenths seen once. The time point: week 35, safety follow-up. Each vaccine dose was 300 ug of mutant IDH1 20-mer peptide, with topical imiquimod. The sample here was PBMCs, taken from a glioma patient whose treatment included an IDH1 peptide vaccine. The receptors shown here come from a man aged 35 to 55 with glioma.

V gene TRBV28 combines with J gene TRBJ1-2; 8 bases agree with TRBD1. Trimming removed 2 bases from V and 2 bases from J; junction bases left unmatched: 10. The CDR3 consists of 17 residues. Germline V CDR1 and CDR2: MDHEN, SYDVKM. CDR3 in DNA: TGTGCCAGCAGTTTAGGGGGACAGGAGATTCGGAACTATGGCTACACCTTC. This encodes CASSLGGQEIRNYGYTF.

The chain couples TRBV27 to TRBJ1-6, with TRBD1 matching 9 bases. From germline, CDR1 is MNHEY and CDR2 SMNVEV (reference sequence). The CDR3 totals 15 residues. Trimming took 6 bases from V and 9 from J; bases not matched to a gene: 9. This chain's CDR3 is CASRQWDRVLSPLHF. Here the CDR3 DNA reads TGTGCCAGCAGACAATGGGACAGGGTCCTTTCACCCCTCCACTTT.

The chain joins TRBV29-1 to TRBJ1-1; a possible D gene is TRBD1 (5 bases). V gave up 3 bases and J gave up 1 base, with 12 bases separating them. The CDR3 has 14 residues. CDR1 and CDR2 from the germline V gene are SQVTM and ANQGSEA. The chain's CDR3 is CSVEGQPQNTEAFF. CDR3 in DNA: TGCAGCGTTGAGGGGCAACCTCAGAACACTGAAGCTTTCTTT.

The chain uses TRBV27 and TRBJ1-1; D is possibly TRBD1 (5 bases). The CDR3 totals 14 residues. The germline CDR1 and CDR2 sequences are MNHEY and SMNVEV (reference sequence). Trimming left V 5 bases short and J 12 bases short, with 22 bases between. CDR3 region: CASSPLEAVQVPFF. For the CDR3, the DNA is TGTGCCAGCAGTCCCCTCGAGGCGGTACAGGTTCCTTTCTTT.

This chain joins TRBV9 and TRBJ2-1; 8 bases are a match to TRBD2. The CDR3 extends over 15 amino acids. Germline values: CDR1 SGDLS, CDR2 YYNGEE. V trimming: 5 bases; J trimming: 2 bases; junction bases outside the gene matches: 6. DNA of the CDR3: TGTGCCAGCAGGGCGGGAGCGGGGGCCTACAATGAGCAGTTCTTC. It encodes CASRAGAGAYNEQFF. The variable domain in full, completed from reference TRBV9 and TRBJ2-1, reads DSGVTQTPKHLITATGQRVTLRCSPRSGDLSVYWYQQSLDQGLQFLIQYYNGEERAKGNILERFSAQQFPDLHSELNLSSLELGDSALYFCASRAGAGAYNEQFFGPGTRLTVL.

V gene TRBV2 combines with J gene TRBJ2-5, with 13 positions matching TRBD2. Per germline, CDR1 SNHLY and CDR2 FYNNEI. The CDR3 extends over 17 amino acids. The J segment lost 5 bases and the V segment lost 6 bases, leaving 12 bases of the junction unmatched. CDR3 sequence reads: CASSPTPGTSGVETQYF. The CDR3, as DNA: TGTGCCAGCAGCCCGACTCCCGGGACTAGCGGGGTGGAGACCCAGTACTTC.

The genes are TRBV7-2 and TRBJ2-2; the D gene is possibly TRBD2 (5 bases). The CDR3 has 15 residues. CDR1 is SGHTA, CDR2 FQGNSA, per germline. V lost 11 bases to trimming and J lost 4 bases, with 20 bases between them. The CDR3 region is CAASETGMATGELFF. CDR3 sequence (DNA): TGTGCCGCATCTGAAACGGGGATGGCCACCGGGGAGCTGTTTTTT.

This chain joins TRBV6-1 and TRBJ1-6; tentative D call: TRBD1 (6 bases). V was clipped by 8 bases and J by 3 bases, with 14 bases between them. This CDR3 is built from 15 residues. CDR1 and CDR2 from the germline V gene are MNHNS and SASEGT. The CDR3 DNA reads as TGTGCCAGCGGGGAGGACAGCCTCTATAATTCACCCCTCCACTTT. Its protein product is CASGEDSLYNSPLHF.

This sequence joins TRBV7-9 and TRBJ2-5, with D possibly TRBD2 on 7 matching bases. CDR3 size: 14 residues. Trimming cost V 5 bases and J 5 bases, with 15 bases left between them. Germline CDR1 and CDR2: SEHNR and FQNEAQ (reference sequence). The CDR3, as DNA: TGTGCCAGCAGCCCCGGGGGGCCCGGGGAGACCCAGTACTTC. Its protein product is CASSPGGPGETQYF.

The chain employs TRBV5-1 and TRBJ2-1; D remains ambiguous. The germline gives CDR1 SGHRS, CDR2 YFSETQ. Trimming took off 4 bases at V and 8 bases at J, with 16 bases between the two ends. The CDR3 contains 14 residues. The CDR3 sequence: CASSLDPPLDEQFF. In DNA, the CDR3 is TGCGCCAGCAGCCTAGACCCTCCTTTGGATGAGCAGTTCTTC.

By sample fraction, this clone is medium-sized. The chain links TRBV25-1 to TRBJ1-2; TRBD1 might be the D (5 bases). Germline CDR1 is MGHDK and CDR2 is SYGVNS. CDR3 size: 13 residues. The V gene lost 3 bases and the J gene lost 10 bases, with 15 bases spanning the gap. This CDR3 reads CASSEAGLIDYTF. CDR3 nucleotide sequence: TGTGCCAGCAGTGAGGCAGGGCTAATAGACTACACCTTC.

This clone was counted a single time. The V gene is TRBV5-1, the J gene TRBJ1-1; 7 bases fit TRBD1. The CDR3 covers 15 residues. Trimming at V came to 4 bases and at J to 3 bases, leaving 9 bases not matched to a gene. Germline V gene data show CDR1 as SGHRS and CDR2 as YFSETQ. CDR3 in DNA: TGCGCCAGCAGCGTATCAGGGGGAACGGACACTGAAGCTTTCTTT. Protein: CASSVSGGTDTEAFF. The variable domain in full, completed from reference TRBV5-1 and TRBJ1-1, reads KAGVTQTPRYLIKTRGQQVTLSCSPISGHRSVSWYQQTPGQGLQFLFEYFSETQRNKGNFPGRFSGRQFSNSRSEMNVSTLELGDSALYLCASSVSGGTDTEAFFGQGTRLTVV.

The chain links TRBV7-2 to TRBJ1-2; D is ambiguous. V was cut by 5 bases and J by 8 bases, with 15 bases left in between. Germline CDR1 is SGHTA and CDR2 is FQGNSA. The CDR3 covers 13 residues. CDR3 sequence (DNA): TGTGCCAGCAGCACCGGGCCGGAGATAGGCTACACCTTC. It is translated as CASSTGPEIGYTF.

V gene TRBV7-2 combines with J gene TRBJ2-5; perhaps TRBD1 as D (6 bases). The CDR3 spans 14 residues. Trimming removed 3 bases at V and 2 bases at J, with 10 bases between. Germline lookup yields CDR1 SGHTA and CDR2 FQGNSA. CDR3 sequence: CASSFGQTQETQYF. CDR3 in DNA: TGTGCCAGCAGCTTTGGACAGACACAAGAGACCCAGTACTTC.

The chain uses TRBV7-9 and TRBJ2-5; 7 positions match TRBD1. CDR1 is SEHNR, CDR2 FQNEAQ, per germline (reference sequence). J was trimmed by 0 bases and V by 3 bases; bases with no gene match: 10. The CDR3 length is 17 residues. The CDR3 DNA sequence: TGTGCCAGCAGCTTGGGACAGCTCTCGACGTACCAAGAGACCCAGTACTTC. This gives the protein CASSLGQLSTYQETQYF.

This clone was seen more than once but under ten times. The chain has TRBV4-2 and TRBJ2-1; 11 bases are shared with TRBD2. Trimming removed 2 bases from V and 9 bases from J; junction bases left unmatched: 6. The germline CDR1 and CDR2 sequences are LGHNA and YNFKEQ. The CDR3 sequence is 15 residues long. The CDR3, as DNA: TGTGCCAGCAGCCAAAGTAGCGGGGGGGCCGGTGAGCAGTTCTTC. Translation gives CASSQSSGGAGEQFF.

This clone was seen once. This chain joins TRBV5-6 and TRBJ1-2, with TRBD1 matching 7 bases. This CDR3 region has 15 residues. V shed 2 bases, J shed 1 base, and the junction held 5 bases outside the gene matches. From germline, CDR1 is SGHDT and CDR2 YYEEEE. CDR3 in amino acids: CASSFRDRVNYGYTF. The CDR3 DNA reads TGTGCCAGCAGCTTTCGGGACAGAGTTAACTATGGCTACACCTTC.

V usage is TRBV13 and J usage is TRBJ2-7; D gene ambiguous. Trimming took off 5 bases at V and 4 bases at J, with 6 bases between the two ends. The CDR3 is made up of 11 amino acids. Germline V gene sequence: CDR1 PRHDT, CDR2 FYEKMQ (reference sequence). CDR3 loop: CASSPVYEQYF. The CDR3 DNA reads TGTGCCAGCAGCCCCGTTTACGAGCAGTACTTC.

This clone is deemed medium-sized. This chain links TRBV19 with TRBJ1-3; possible D gene TRBD1, 5 bases. There are 16 residues in the CDR3. Germline V gene sequence: CDR1 LNHDA, CDR2 SQIVND (reference sequence). The V end was cut by 5 bases, the J end by 4 bases, with 18 bases between. The CDR3 sequence: CASSPQGATRGNTIYF. CDR3 nucleotide sequence: TGTGCCAGTAGTCCGCAGGGCGCCACTCGAGGAAACACCATATATTTT.

The rearrangement joins TRBV5-1 to TRBJ2-3, with TRBD2 identical over 12 bases. J gave up 3 bases and V 4 bases, and 0 bases lay outside the gene matches. Germline assignment: CDR1 SGHRS and CDR2 YFSETQ. The CDR3 is made up of 14 amino acids. CDR3 residues: CASSTSGGTDTQYF. DNA of the CDR3: TGCGCCAGCAGCACTAGCGGGGGGACAGATACGCAGTATTTT. The full variable domain, its missing parts supplied by reference TRBV5-1 and TRBJ2-3, is KAGVTQTPRYLIKTRGQQVTLSCSPISGHRSVSWYQQTPGQGLQFLFEYFSETQRNKGNFPGRFSGRQFSNSRSEMNVSTLELGDSALYLCASSTSGGTDTQYFGPGTRLTVL.

Here the CDR3 reads CASSPPHHRQGGEKLFF. The CDR3 DNA reads as TGTGCCAGCAGCCCACCTCATCACCGACAGGGAGGTGAAAAACTGTTTTTT. This sequence joins TRBV28 and TRBJ1-4, with TRBD1 identical over 7 bases. V shed 6 bases, J shed 7 bases, and the junction held 17 bases outside the gene matches. Per the germline V gene, CDR1 is MDHEN and CDR2 is SYDVKM. The CDR3 has 17 residues.

The chain employs TRBV4-3 and TRBJ2-5, with D unresolved. CDR3 length: 13 amino acids. V was clipped by 4 bases and J by 3 bases, with 9 bases between them. Germline assignment: CDR1 LGHNA and CDR2 YSLEER. The CDR3 loop reads CASSRDHKETQYF. The DNA for the CDR3 is TGCGCCAGCAGCCGGGATCACAAAGAGACCCAGTACTTC.

The J gene is TRBJ2-5, the V gene TRBV5-4; 7 positions agree with TRBD1. Per the germline V gene, CDR1 is SGHNT and CDR2 is YYREEE (reference sequence). Trimming took 3 bases from V and 5 from J; bases not matched to a gene: 13. There are 16 residues in the CDR3. The CDR3 nucleotides are TGTGCCAGCAGCTCTAACGGACAGGACGGCTCGGAGACCCAGTACTTC. Translation: CASSSNGQDGSETQYF.

The chain combines TRBV28 with TRBJ1-5; D gene unclear. V lost 3 bases and J 3 bases, leaving 9 bases between the germline ends. Germline CDR1 and CDR2: MDHEN and SYDVKM. The CDR3 has 14 amino acids. The CDR3 DNA reads as TGTGCCAGCAGTTTTAGAGGGCCCAATCAGCCCCAGCATTTT. Its protein is CASSFRGPNQPQHF.

The chain has TRBV5-1 and TRBJ1-2, with a tentative D call TRBD1 (5 bases). Germline V gene lookup returns CDR1 SGHRS and CDR2 YFSETQ. The ends were cut back, 3 bases at V and 0 bases at J, with 15 bases in the middle. The CDR3 extends over 16 amino acids. The CDR3 DNA is TGCGCCAGCAGCTGGCACCGGGACCCGACTAACTATGGCTACACCTTC. Its protein product is CASSWHRDPTNYGYTF.

This chain links TRBV11-2 with TRBJ2-7; the D is unclear. Germline loops: CDR1 SGHAT, CDR2 FQNNGV. Between the trimmed V and J ends, which lost 6 bases and 3 bases, there was a span of 15 bases. CDR3 length: 14 residues. CDR3: CASRYNPGHYEQYV. CDR3 nucleotide sequence: TGTGCCAGCAGATACAACCCCGGGCACTACGAGCAGTACGTC.

The chain recombines TRBV6-1 with TRBJ2-7; TRBD2 is a possible D gene (6 bases). Germline V gives CDR1 MNHNS, CDR2 SASEGT. The ends were cut back, 9 bases at V and 2 bases at J, with 17 bases in the middle. The CDR3 consists of 14 residues. CDR3 DNA: TGTGCCAGTCTGGAGAGGGGACTTCCCTACGAGCAGTACTTC. This codes for CASLERGLPYEQYF.

The CDR3 sequence is CSVEGQGIDEQFF. The CDR3 DNA reads TGCAGCGTTGAGGGACAGGGTATAGATGAGCAGTTCTTC. The rearrangement uses TRBV29-1 and TRBJ2-1, with TRBD1 matching 9 bases. Trimming cost V 3 bases and J 8 bases; bases outside gene matches: 5. The CDR3 spans 13 residues. The germline V gene has CDR1 SQVTM and CDR2 ANQGSEA.

The rearrangement links TRBV4-3 to TRBJ1-6; TRBD1 might be the D (6 bases). Germline assignment: CDR1 LGHNA and CDR2 YSLEER. Trimming left V 4 bases short and J 7 bases short, with 17 bases between. The CDR3 runs 16 residues. Written as DNA, the CDR3 is TGCGCCAGCAGCCTTACCGAGACAGGTGAAAATTCACCCCTCCACTTT. This sequence encodes CASSLTETGENSPLHF.

The chain uses TRBV19 and TRBJ2-7; 9 bases are shared with TRBD1. After removal of 7 bases from V and 4 bases from J, the junction contained 8 bases not matched to a gene. The germline V gene encodes CDR1 LNHDA and CDR2 SQIVND (reference sequence). CDR3 length equals 14 residues. The CDR3 DNA reads as TGTGCCAGTAACTTCGCGGGACAGGGTTACGAGCAGTACTTC. This sequence encodes CASNFAGQGYEQYF.

This rearrangement joins TRBV5-1 to TRBJ2-2; 7 bases align to TRBD2. The CDR3 contains 14 residues. Per the germline V gene, CDR1 is SGHRS and CDR2 is YFSETQ. V shed 4 bases, J shed 3 bases, and the junction held 3 bases outside the gene matches. The CDR3 nucleotides read TGCGCCAGCAGCCCTAGCGGAGACACCGGGGAGCTGTTTTTT. It yields the protein CASSPSGDTGELFF.